The next 8 T cell receptor beta chains were all read from a single sample in a study of cytomegalovirus exposure and HLA in healthy donors. PCR amplification relied on 60 Vbeta primers (plus 13 Jbeta primers). TCRdb's copy holds only in-frame clones and misses some; the assay was immunoSEQ multiplex PCR. The sample lists 150,000 to 200,000 clones, over 70% occurring once. Sequencing was done on a sample of PBMCs. Source of these receptors: a man aged 35-49 years in good health and CMV-seropositive.

The chain employs TRBV28 and TRBJ2-3, with 13 positions matching TRBD2. The CDR3 totals 18 residues. The germline V gene has CDR1 MDHEN and CDR2 SYDVKM. V was clipped by 4 bases and J by 4 bases; unmatched bases: 11. CDR3: CASSSHRTSGRRADTQYF. CDR3 DNA: TGTGCCAGCAGTTCACATAGGACTAGCGGGAGAAGAGCAGATACGCAGTATTTT. The complete variable domain, with remaining parts taken from reference TRBV28 and TRBJ2-3, reads DVKVTQSSRYLVKRTGEKVFLECVQDMDHENMFWYRQDPGLGLRLIYFSYDVKMKEKGDIPEGYSVSREKKERFSLILESASTNQTSMYLCASSSHRTSGRRADTQYFGPGTRLTVL.

The V call is TRBV6-5, the J call TRBJ1-5; TRBD1 aligns across 9 bases. The CDR3 loop spans 14 amino acids. Losses at the gene ends were 10 bases for V and 5 bases for J; bases not matched to a gene: 9. Germline V lookup: CDR1 MNHEY, CDR2 SVGAGI. In DNA form, the CDR3 reads TGTGCCAACAGCCGGGACAGGGACTATCAGCCCCAGCATTTT. Translating it yields CANSRDRDYQPQHF.

This chain connects TRBV2 to TRBJ2-1, with a possible D match to TRBD2 (7 bases). V dropped 3 bases and J dropped 8 bases, with 11 bases sitting between them. Looked up from germline, CDR1 is SNHLY and CDR2 is FYNNEI. CDR3 length: 13 residues. CDR3 in DNA: TGTGCCAGCAGTGATTGGGGGGGCGATGAGCAGTTCTTC. This codes for CASSDWGGDEQFF.

Details on this clone: An end of the junction differs from the germline gene, which may be a read error. The CDR3 nucleotides are TGTGCTAGCAGCCTGGATATTGGGGCCGCGGGAAAGACCCAGTACTTC. Protein sequence: CASSLDIGAAGKTQYF. The gene calls are TRBV7-7 and TRBJ2-5, with TRBD2 as a possible D gene (6 bases). Germline loops: CDR1 SSHAT, CDR2 FNYEAQ (reference sequence). The CDR3 totals 16 residues.

The chain recombines TRBV28 with TRBJ2-1, with TRBD2 as a possible D gene (5 bases). Per germline, CDR1 MDHEN and CDR2 SYDVKM. The CDR3 runs to 16 residues. Trimming cost V 5 bases and J 0 bases, with 14 bases left between them. CDR3 coding DNA: TGTGCCAGCAGTACGCTACTAGAGCTCTCCTACAATGAGCAGTTCTTC. As protein: CASSTLLELSYNEQFF.

In the case of this clone: At the DNA level, this CDR3 is encoded by other sequences in the same sample as well. The CDR3 is CASSLTSGRANEQFF. The DNA of the CDR3 is TGTGCCAGCAGCTTAACTAGCGGGAGGGCCAATGAGCAGTTCTTC. The chain combines TRBV11-3 with TRBJ2-1, with TRBD2 identical over 13 bases. The CDR3 is made up of 15 amino acids. The J segment lost 6 bases and the V segment lost 2 bases, leaving 1 base of the junction unmatched. Per the germline V gene, CDR1 is SGHNT and CDR2 is YENEEA.

The V and J genes are TRBV4-2 and TRBJ2-2; D may be TRBD1 (6 bases). Germline lookup yields CDR1 LGHNA and CDR2 YNFKEQ. V was pared by 0 bases and J by 3 bases, with 14 bases between. This CDR3 comprises 17 residues. CDR3 DNA sequence: TGTGCCAGCAGCCAAGATGCCGGGACAACTTACACCGGGGAGCTGTTTTTT. Translated: CASSQDAGTTYTGELFF.

In DNA, the CDR3 is TGTGCCTGGGAGGGCGCGTTGAACACTGAAGCTTTCTTT. Amino acids: CAWEGALNTEAFF. The chain recombines TRBV30 with TRBJ1-1, with D hard to call. CDR1 is GTSNPN, CDR2 SVGIG, per germline (reference sequence). The CDR3 consists of 13 residues. The ends were cut back, 5 bases at V and 0 bases at J, with 10 bases in the middle.